The entry below gives a single T cell receptor beta chain sequence along with its context. Its binding antigen is unknown. Base qualities were left out, and no much larger clone turns up one base away. This sample was included in a study of blood T cell repertoires in COVID-19 (TCRdb year 2020). Background on the whole study: Samples covering the acute and convalescent phases of COVID-19 were provided by collaborators in the United States, Italy and Spain. A de-identified subject ID, COVID-19 status, age in years and sex were almost always included in the sample metadata. The material from the prospective study consisted of cDNA or gDNA derived from T cells, B-cell-depleted T cells, or PBMCs. Where available, HLA class I and class II types were obtained from metadata supplied by the sample provider rather than from assay-based typing. The repertoires were made available in a free public database intended to serve as a resource for research on the immune response to SARS-CoV-2. Samples were obtained from the ongoing ImmuneRACE study (first 160 participants) and from 1,254 subjects provided by 6 global collaborators. The dataset comprised deeply sampled blood TCRbeta repertoires from subjects exposed to, actively infected with, or recovered from COVID-19.

TCRbeta CDR3 regions were amplified from genomic DNA by means of the immunoSEQ Assay, a bias-controlled multiplex PCR. Per the original workflow: The number of nucleated cells in each sample was estimated from the amplification of reference gene primers within the assay. To quantify the absolute abundance of each unique TCRbeta CDR3 rearrangement, sequence reads were collapsed and filtered. Productive Simpson clonality was computed per sample as the square root of Simpson's diversity index over productive rearrangements. Sourced from immuneACCESS, this table was stored by TCRdb with only in-frame sequences that have V and J called. A share of the clones is absent; for the studies checked, an unresolved V gene accounts for under half, and the remainder has no known explanation. Clone size and the V and J calls come from that table; the DNA yielded D and trimming. For this sample the table gives about 260,000 clones, of which roughly 80% were detected only once. Of the sample, 4% to 4.5% falls within the top ten clones.

The collaborating institutions used their own protocols to collect whole blood in K2EDTA tubes. Collaborator samples were shipped for TCRbeta analysis as frozen whole blood, isolated PBMCs, or DNA extracted from either sample type. General conclusions and limits of the study: The amount of clinical and demographic metadata varied by source and participant and was provided uncurated.

Sequences were obtained from peripheral blood. The TCR originated in a man in his sixties with acute or convalescent COVID-19.

The bases are TGTGCCAGCAGCTCCGGACAGGGGGCGCAGCGGGGGGGCTTCTACGAGCAGTACTTC. The encoded protein is CASSSGQGAQRGGFYEQYF. The sequence is built from TRBV6-6 and TRBJ2-7; the D gene is perhaps TRBD1, on 11 matching bases. Reading the germline V gene (reference sequence) gives CDR1 MNHNY and CDR2 SVGAGI. V loses 6 bases, J loses 3 bases, and the germline ends lie 30 bases apart. From cysteine to phenylalanine, the CDR3 is 19 amino acids long. The read is trimmed to its CDR3 DNA, 57 bases read in frame from base 1.